This T cell receptor (beta chain) was captured in a study of blood T cell repertoires in COVID-19. Study in general: Specimens from acute and convalescent COVID-19 originated in the United States, Italy and Spain. Sources were T cells, B-cell-depleted T cells, or PBMCs; the material itself was cDNA or gDNA.

Per the study methods: Scientists estimated how many nucleated cells there were by amplifying reference gene primers. Profiling relied on immunoSEQ multiplex PCR, and the TCRdb table lists in-frame clones only, not all of them. For V, J and clone size, that table is used; D and trimming come from the DNA. Of some 120,000 clones in the sample, roughly 83% were seen once. This CDR3 contains 15 residues. Germline trimming cut 1 base from V and 4 bases from J; bases unmatched to any gene: 3. Germline CDR1 and CDR2: LGHNA and YSLEER. The rearrangement links TRBV4-3 to TRBJ2-1; 8 bases are shared with TRBD2. The receptor comes from a human donor in a cohort sampled during active COVID-19. Sequencing was performed on peripheral blood. CDR3 nucleotide sequence: TGCGCCAGCAGCCAAGGACTAGCGTTGTACAATGAGCAGTTCTTC. Translation gives CASSQGLALYNEQFF.